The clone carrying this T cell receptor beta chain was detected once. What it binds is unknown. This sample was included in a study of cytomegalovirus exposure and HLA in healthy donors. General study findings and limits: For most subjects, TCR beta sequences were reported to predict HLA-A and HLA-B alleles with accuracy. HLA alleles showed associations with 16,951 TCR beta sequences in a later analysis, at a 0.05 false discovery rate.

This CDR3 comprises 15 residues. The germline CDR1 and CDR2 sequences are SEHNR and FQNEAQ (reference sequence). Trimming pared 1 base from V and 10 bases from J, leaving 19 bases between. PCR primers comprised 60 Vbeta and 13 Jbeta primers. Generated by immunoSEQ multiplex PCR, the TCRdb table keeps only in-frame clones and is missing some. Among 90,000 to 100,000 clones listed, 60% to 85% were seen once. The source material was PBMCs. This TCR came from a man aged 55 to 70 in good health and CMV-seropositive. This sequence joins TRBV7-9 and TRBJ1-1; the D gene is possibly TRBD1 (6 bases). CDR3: CASSLGGRGGSRAFF. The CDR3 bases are TGTGCCAGCAGCTTAGGGGGTAGGGGGGGCTCACGAGCTTTCTTT.